This entry describes one T cell receptor beta chain. Its binding antigen is unknown. Base qualities are not recorded, but no much larger clone differs from it by a single base. A FACSAria II was used to sort memory CD4+ T cells, defined as single viable CD3+CD4+CD8-CD45RO+ cells. CMV serostatus was determined with a Roche Elecsys assay detecting serum IgG against CMV pp150, pp28, p38 and p52. After the samples were thawed, total CD4+ T cells were enriched through positive selection using CD4 magnetic microbeads. The samples came from a separate study whose specific focus was interrogating the CD4+ T cell memory repertoire. Peripheral blood mononuclear cells were isolated and cryopreserved according to standard operating procedures, and serum was kept at -80 degrees C. The staining used CD3-PerCP (BW264/56), CD4-APC (RPA-T4), CD45RO-PE (UCHT1) and CD8-Pacific Orange (3B5) antibodies, and Sytox blue was used to exclude non-viable cells.

The Quick-DNA Microprep Kit was used to extract genomic DNA from the sorted cells. TCRbeta DNA was amplified with the immunoSEQ hsTCRbeta kit following the manufacturer's protocol. TCRbeta libraries were sequenced on an Illumina MiSeq instrument. In the paper's pipeline: After out-of-frame sequences were removed, some 2 million distinct TCRbeta sequences remained, averaging about 66,813 per individual. Each individual was scored according to the count of roughly 170 previously reported CMV-associated TCRbeta sequences and the total productive distinct TCRbeta count. A beta-binomial model was reimplemented in Python, and random forests from scikit-learn, run with default parameters, were trained on data from the US cohort. On the Belgian cohort, classifier performance was reported as the median AUC, along with percentile confidence intervals, across 10,000 bootstrap iterations. TCRdb took over this immuneACCESS table, retaining in-frame rearrangements with V and J assigned. Such tables are incomplete; in checked studies, under half of the missing clones stem from an unresolved V gene, and the remainder is unexplained. V and J calls plus clone size are reproduced from that table; the DNA served to infer D and trimming. Counted in this sample were 40,000 to 50,000 clones; over 65% of them appeared once. Around 2% of the sample is in the top ten clones.

According to the germline V gene (reference sequence), CDR1 reads DFQATT and CDR2 reads SNEGSKA. Including the terminal cysteine and phenylalanine, the CDR3 comprises 10 residues. Just CDR3 DNA is preserved here, 30 bases in frame from base 1. V loses 6 bases of germline sequence and J loses 8 bases, and the interval between the two ends is 8 bases. The data stem from a study of memory CD4+ T cells and cytomegalovirus serostatus (dated by TCRdb to the late 2010s). About the full investigation: The cohort included around 35 healthy adults from Belgium, of whom 9 were CMV seropositive and approximately 24 were CMV seronegative. CD4+ memory TCRbeta repertoires of a Belgian cohort with known cytomegalovirus serostatus were sequenced in order to replicate a published TCR-based CMV serostatus classifier. Findings and caveats that apply to the study as a whole: The results were interpreted as suggesting that the CMV-associated TCR signature is mostly present in the CD4+ memory repertoire. Among the 150 to 200 previously reported CMV-associated TCRbeta sequences, roughly 68 showed up in the CD4+ memory repertoires, with each one found in between one and five individuals. Only CD4+CD45RO+ memory cells were sequenced, unlike the original study, which covered naive and memory CD4+ and CD8+ populations. On the Belgian cohort, the classifier based on the original framework reached a median bootstrapped AUC of roughly 0.94, with a 95% CI of 0.76-1.00. For predicting CMV serostatus, the median bootstrapped AUC was approximately 0.96 using the original framework and roughly 0.92 using a US-trained random forest.

The sequencing input was memory CD4+ T cells from blood. The rearranged chain carries TRBV20-1 and TRBJ2-1, with no D gene named confidently. This TCR derives from an adult in good health and CMV-seronegative. The CDR3 in this case is CSADKHEQFF. Read as DNA, the sequence is TGCAGTGCGGATAAGCATGAGCAGTTCTTC.